The TCR beta chain under discussion was sequenced for a study of shared clonotypes between healthy human individuals. Findings of the study overall: Estimated clonotype richness was generally higher in naive than memory subsets. Tissues were not sampled, only blood, and their repertoires likely differ. Despite large depth, sorted-subset datasets appeared incompletely sequenced.

Turning to this clone: Its antigen is still unknown.

CDR3 size: 14 residues. Germline V lookup: CDR1 SGHAT, CDR2 FQNNGV. Trimming took 1 base from V and 3 from J, leaving 10 bases between them. Deep-level settings were used for running the assay. Libraries were prepared by immunoSEQ multiplex PCR; TCRdb keeps only in-frame clonotypes and omits some of them. The table records 1,500,000 or so clones, 97% to 99% of them present only once. Material: naive CD4+ T cells sorted from blood. Subset given: CD45RA+ positively selected. The sequence was obtained from a young man in good health. The chain joins TRBV11-2 to TRBJ2-7, with D hard to call. This CDR3 is CASSLGGTIYEQYF. CDR3 nucleotides: TGTGCCAGCAGCTTAGGAGGAACTATCTACGAGCAGTACTTC. The complete variable domain, with remaining parts taken from reference TRBV11-2 and TRBJ2-7, reads EAGVAQSPRYKIIEKRQSVAFWCNPISGHATLYWYQQILGQGPKLLIQFQNNGVVDDSQLPKDRFSAERLKGVDSTLKIQPAKLEDSAVYLCASSLGGTIYEQYFGPGTRLTVT.